The 29 T cell receptor beta chains reported below all come from one sample, sequenced in a study of early T cells in non-severe SARS-CoV-2 infection. TCRdb itself ran the 5' RACE reads through MiXCR, one entry per CDR3 protein. The profile covers over 70,000 distinct CDR3 sequences, with about an eighth appearing a single time and 6.5% to 8.5% taken by the ten largest. Sequenced sample: whole blood. The receptors were sampled from an adult who was a healthcare worker with PCR-confirmed SARS-CoV-2 infection or an uninfected control (not recorded which).

This clonotype was seen at least ten times. The J gene is TRBJ2-7, the V gene TRBV4-1; 7 bases are shared with TRBD2. V lost 0 bases to trimming and J lost 2 bases; unmatched junction nucleotides: 4. Germline-derived CDR1 and CDR2 are MGHRA and YSYEKL. The CDR3 length is 15 residues. In DNA form, the CDR3 reads TGCGCCAGCAGCCAAGAGAGCGGGGCGACCTACGAGCAGTACTTC. Amino acid sequence: CASSQESGATYEQYF.

The V gene is TRBV20-1, the J gene TRBJ1-1, with D uncertain. Trimming removed 6 bases from V and 3 bases from J, with 14 bases in between. The germline gives CDR1 DFQATT, CDR2 SNEGSKA (reference sequence). The CDR3 has 13 amino acids. CDR3 DNA sequence: TGCAGTGCAACGGACGGAAGGGACACTGAAGCTTTCTTT. Protein: CSATDGRDTEAFF.

This clonotype was counted a few times. The gene calls are TRBV29-1 and TRBJ2-3, with D possibly TRBD2 on 5 matching bases. Trimming shortened V by 8 bases and J by 1 base, and 13 bases separated the two germline ends. This CDR3 spans 13 amino acids. Germline loops: CDR1 SQVTM, CDR2 ANQGSEA. CDR3 sequence reads: CSSAGTRTDTQYF. In nucleotides, the CDR3 is TGCAGCTCCGCGGGTACCCGCACAGATACGCAGTATTTT.

The chain has TRBV27 and TRBJ2-7; perhaps D is TRBD1 or TRBD2 (5 bases each). This CDR3 contains 13 residues. Looked up from germline, CDR1 is MNHEY and CDR2 is SMNVEV (reference sequence). Deletions cut 2 bases from V and 3 bases from J, with 8 bases between. CDR3 DNA sequence: TGTGCCAGCAGTTTAGGGGCGGGCTACGAGCAGTACTTC. Translated, it gives CASSLGAGYEQYF.

This rearrangement joins TRBV28 to TRBJ1-2, with 8 positions matching TRBD1. This CDR3 comprises 12 residues. Germline assignment: CDR1 MDHEN and CDR2 SYDVKM. The trim removed 7 bases at V and 5 bases at J, leaving 3 bases unmatched. The DNA of the CDR3 is TGTGCCAGCAACGGACAGGGATATGGCTACACCTTC. Protein sequence: CASNGQGYGYTF.

This clonotype was detected a few times. The rearrangement joins TRBV3-1 to TRBJ2-7; D is unclear. Between the trimmed V and J ends, which lost 2 bases and 4 bases, there was a span of 3 bases. This CDR3 is 11 amino acids long. Germline CDR1 is LGHDT and CDR2 is YNNKEL (reference sequence). The CDR3, as DNA: TGTGCCAGCAGCCAACGATACGAGCAGTACTTC. Protein product: CASSQRYEQYF.

This clonotype came up a few times. V usage is TRBV20-1 and J usage is TRBJ1-3; a possible D gene is TRBD1 (5 bases). Trimming took off 0 bases at V and 2 bases at J, with 11 bases between the two ends. This CDR3 has 15 residues. Germline V gives CDR1 DFQATT, CDR2 SNEGSKA (reference sequence). The CDR3 sequence: CSARDYRGPGNTIYF. In DNA form, the CDR3 reads TGCAGTGCTAGAGATTATAGGGGACCTGGAAACACCATATATTTT.

The chain uses TRBV7-2 and TRBJ1-2; D ambiguous. CDR3 length equals 13 residues. V lost 11 bases and J lost 4, with 17 bases in between. The V gene's germline CDR1 is SGHTA and CDR2 FQGNSA. The CDR3 sequence is CARPFEGGYGYTF. As DNA, the CDR3 is TGTGCCCGACCTTTTGAAGGCGGCTATGGCTACACCTTC.

The chain uses TRBV7-9 and TRBJ2-3; weak D call: TRBD2 (6 bases). The germline gives CDR1 SEHNR, CDR2 FQNEAQ (reference sequence). V lost 5 bases and J 0 bases, leaving 9 bases between the germline ends. The CDR3 has 14 amino acids. This CDR3 reads CASSPGTSTDTQYF. CDR3 nucleotide sequence: TGTGCCAGCAGCCCAGGGACTAGCACAGATACGCAGTATTTT.

This clonotype showed up just a few times. The chain employs TRBV29-1 and TRBJ1-2, with D perhaps matching TRBD1 (5 bases). Germline V gene lookup returns CDR1 SQVTM and CDR2 ANQGSEA. This CDR3 comprises 11 residues. Between the trimmed V and J ends, which lost 4 bases and 4 bases, there was a span of 7 bases. Here the CDR3 DNA reads TGCAGCGTTGTAGGGGTCTATGGCTACACCTTC. Translated: CSVVGVYGYTF.

Of note for this clonotype: This may be a read error, as it is one base from a much larger clone. The genes are TRBV7-2 and TRBJ2-3; weak D call: TRBD2 (6 bases). From germline, CDR1 is SGHTA and CDR2 FQGNSA. This CDR3 comprises 17 residues. In nucleotides, the CDR3 is TGTGCCAGCAGCCCTCGGCGGAGGGTAGCGCGCACATATACGCAGTATTTT. Protein product: CASSPRRRVARTYTQYF.

This clonotype has a handful of counts. The chain combines TRBV29-1 with TRBJ2-7; the D gene is possibly TRBD2 (7 bases). V dropped 6 bases and J dropped 0 bases, with 15 bases sitting between them. Germline V CDR1 and CDR2: SQVTM, ANQGSEA. The CDR3 has 14 residues. The CDR3 DNA is TGCAGCGTGAGGGGGGGCCGATCCTCCTACGAGCAGTACTTC. It encodes CSVRGGRSSYEQYF.

This clonotype was found a few times. The CDR3 loop reads CASSYSGQSNTGELFF. The CDR3 nucleotides are TGTGCCAGCAGTTACTCGGGCCAATCGAACACCGGGGAGCTGTTTTTT. This chain connects TRBV6-5 to TRBJ2-2; D gene unclear. Germline V gene data show CDR1 as MNHEY and CDR2 as SVGAGI. Trimming left V 0 bases short and J 0 bases short, with 8 bases between. The length of the CDR3 is 16 residues.

This clonotype was detected a few times. The chain uses TRBV7-9 and TRBJ2-4; 11 bases are a match to TRBD2. V lost 3 bases and J lost 3; bases outside the gene matches: 13. CDR1 SEHNR and CDR2 FQNEAQ come from the germline V gene (reference sequence). This CDR3 region has 19 residues. In nucleotides, the CDR3 is TGTGCCAGCAGCTTTAGGGAGACTAGCGGGGATATTCGCAAAAACATTCAGTACTTC. It translates to CASSFRETSGDIRKNIQYF.

The V and J genes are TRBV20-1 and TRBJ2-7; 8 bases line up with TRBD2. The CDR3 contains 15 residues. The J segment lost 2 bases and the V segment lost 3 bases, leaving 9 bases of the junction unmatched. CDR1 is DFQATT and CDR2 is SNEGSKA in the germline V gene (reference sequence). The CDR3 loop reads CSARAGLAGPYEQYF. The CDR3 DNA follows: TGCAGTGCTAGGGCCGGGCTAGCGGGCCCCTACGAGCAGTACTTC.

This chain joins TRBV5-1 and TRBJ2-1, with a weak D call TRBD2 (5 bases). Germline loops: CDR1 SGHRS, CDR2 YFSETQ. There are 12 residues in the CDR3. V lost 5 bases to trimming and J lost 5 bases, with 8 bases between them. For the CDR3, the DNA is TGCGCCAGCAGACCGACTAACAATGAGCAGTTCTTC. It is translated as CASRPTNNEQFF. Supplemented by reference TRBV5-1 and TRBJ2-1, the full variable domain reads KAGVTQTPRYLIKTRGQQVTLSCSPISGHRSVSWYQQTPGQGLQFLFEYFSETQRNKGNFPGRFSGRQFSNSRSEMNVSTLELGDSALYLCASRPTNNEQFFGPGTRLTVL.

V gene TRBV5-1 combines with J gene TRBJ2-7, with a tentative D call TRBD1 (5 bases). Germline CDR1 is SGHRS and CDR2 is YFSETQ. The CDR3 is 12 amino acids. The V end lost 1 base, the J end lost 5 bases, and 7 bases lay between the germline ends. In DNA, the CDR3 is TGCGCCAGCAGCTTGAGCAGGGACGAGCAGTACTTC. As protein: CASSLSRDEQYF.

J is TRBJ2-6 and V is TRBV7-9; 9 positions agree with TRBD2. The length of the CDR3 is 20 residues. The germline gives CDR1 SEHNR, CDR2 FQNEAQ (reference sequence). Unmatched junction bases numbered 11, after V lost 2 bases and J lost 0 bases. CDR3 sequence reads: CASSLRPVAGALSGANVLTF. The CDR3 coding sequence is TGTGCCAGCAGCTTACGCCCCGTAGCGGGAGCCCTCTCTGGGGCCAACGTCCTGACTTTC.

The chain links TRBV4-1 to TRBJ2-7; 12 bases map to TRBD2. After removal of 2 bases from V and 2 bases from J, the junction contained 4 bases not matched to a gene. CDR3 length: 16 residues. Germline V lookup: CDR1 MGHRA, CDR2 YSYEKL. The CDR3, as DNA: TGCGCCAGCAGCCAACTACTAGCGGGAGGCCCCTACGAGCAGTACTTC. Its translation is CASSQLLAGGPYEQYF.

This clonotype was observed a handful of times. J is TRBJ1-3 and V is TRBV7-9; 11 bases are a match to TRBD1. The CDR3 is made up of 17 amino acids. Germline CDR1 and CDR2: SEHNR and FQNEAQ (reference sequence). V was pared by 5 bases and J by 3 bases, with 9 bases of the junction left unmatched. The CDR3 reads CASSKGPGQGVGNTIYF. The CDR3 region has the DNA TGTGCCAGCAGCAAGGGCCCGGGACAGGGGGTTGGAAACACCATATATTTT.

The chain has TRBV7-2 and TRBJ1-5; D is unresolved. CDR1 SGHTA and CDR2 FQGNSA come from the germline V gene. This CDR3 contains 14 residues. The germline V and J ends were trimmed by 1 base and 7 bases, with 11 bases remaining between them. The CDR3 bases are TGTGCCAGCAGCTTAGAGGCGAGCTTCCAGCCCCAGCATTTT. It yields the protein CASSLEASFQPQHF.

Points on this clonotype: Mismatch with germline at one junction end may stem from a read error. The V gene is TRBV7-2, the J gene TRBJ1-3; D unresolved. Germline values: CDR1 SGHTA, CDR2 FQGNSA. The CDR3 contains 18 residues. Here the CDR3 DNA reads TGTGCCAGCAGCTTAGGGCCGCAATCGGTTCCAGCTGGAAGCACCATATATTTT. Its protein product is CASSLGPQSVPAGSTIYF. Full variable domain (rest looked up from reference TRBV7-2 and TRBJ1-3): GAGVSQSPSNKVTEKGKDVELRCDPISGHTALYWYRQSLGQGLEFLIYFQGNSAPDKSGLPSDRFSAERTGGSVSTLTIQRTQQEDSAVYLCASSLGPQSVPAGSTIYFGEGSWLTVV.

The chain joins TRBV27 to TRBJ1-4; TRBD1 agrees at 7 bases. The CDR3 has 14 residues. CDR1 MNHEY and CDR2 SMNVEV come from the germline V gene (reference sequence). With 6 bases clipped from V and 4 bases from J, the junction kept 5 bases outside the gene matches. CDR3 nucleotide sequence: TGTGCCAGCAGACCACAGGGGAATAATGAAAAACTGTTTTTT. As protein: CASRPQGNNEKLFF.

This clonotype was found a few times. This CDR3 is CASSAGQSSYEQYF. CDR3 nucleotides: TGTGCCAGCAGCGCGGGACAGAGCTCCTACGAGCAGTACTTC. The chain uses TRBV7-9 and TRBJ2-7, with D possibly being TRBD1 (7 bases). The CDR3 has 14 residues. Germline CDR1 SEHNR, CDR2 FQNEAQ (reference sequence). V was pared by 5 bases and J by 0 bases, with 11 bases between.

In its sample, this clonotype was seen many times. This rearrangement joins TRBV11-2 to TRBJ1-1, with D hard to call. CDR1 is SGHAT, CDR2 FQNNGV, per germline. The CDR3 consists of 10 residues. V shed 3 bases and J shed 9 bases, with 5 bases lying between them. CDR3 sequence (DNA): TGTGCCAGCAGCTTCGTCCAAGCTTTCTTT. Translation: CASSFVQAFF.

This clonotype was found many times. The CDR3 sequence is CASSVLRDGTEAFF. The DNA of the CDR3 is TGTGCCAGCAGTGTCCTCCGGGACGGCACTGAAGCTTTCTTT. The J gene is TRBJ1-1, the V gene TRBV2; D is perhaps TRBD1 (5 bases). The CDR3 has 14 residues. With 4 bases removed from V and 4 bases from J, the gap between germline ends came to 13 bases. The germline CDR1 and CDR2 sequences are SNHLY and FYNNEI.

This clonotype was found a few times. This sequence joins TRBV6-1 and TRBJ1-1; 10 nucleotides match TRBD1. This CDR3 region has 15 residues. The ends lost 6 bases at V and 4 bases at J; junction bases unmatched: 8. Germline CDR1 and CDR2: MNHNS and SASEGT. The DNA of the CDR3 is TGTGCCAGCAGACGATCGGACAGGGGGGTCACTGAAGCTTTCTTT. Residues: CASRRSDRGVTEAFF.

V usage is TRBV7-2 and J usage is TRBJ2-7; D is ambiguous. The germline V gene has CDR1 SGHTA and CDR2 FQGNSA. Trimming shortened V by 2 bases and J by 0 bases, and 14 bases separated the two germline ends. The CDR3 runs 16 residues. The DNA for the CDR3 is TGTGCCAGCAGCTTACATCCCAGCCGTCGCTCCTACGAGCAGTACTTC. This codes for CASSLHPSRRSYEQYF.

This clonotype has only a few counts. The rearrangement uses TRBV29-1 and TRBJ2-6, with D tentatively TRBD1 (5 bases). V was pared by 3 bases and J by 3 bases, with 15 bases between. This CDR3 contains 16 residues. Germline V gene data show CDR1 as SQVTM and CDR2 as ANQGSEA. CDR3 in DNA: TGCAGCGTTGAGGTCTGGGGCGCGATTGGGGCCAACGTCCTGACTTTC. This translates into CSVEVWGAIGANVLTF.